The 27 T cell receptor beta chains presented below share a single source sample, sequenced in a study of post-analysis software for immune sequencing data. Study conclusions and caveats: Five TRBV segments, including TRBV5-6, TRBV5-1 and TRBV20-1, were more frequent in patients than controls.

These TCRs' antigens remain unknown. Every TCR beta cDNA library bore unique molecular identifiers. One entry per CDR3 protein, called by TCRdb with MiXCR from the PCR reads. The sample has approximately 160,000 distinct CDR3 sequences; approximately 30% are singletons. The material sequenced was blood. These receptor sequences come from a girl aged 5-17 years with multiple sclerosis.

This clonotype was counted at least ten times. This chain links TRBV20-1 with TRBJ2-3, with TRBD2 matching 12 bases. CDR1 is DFQATT and CDR2 is SNEGSKA in the germline V gene (reference sequence). The CDR3 covers 16 residues. Losses at the gene ends were 2 bases for V and 3 bases for J; bases not matched to a gene: 6. CDR3 sequence: CSARPRLAGATDTQYF. The CDR3 bases are TGCAGTGCTAGACCCCGACTAGCGGGAGCTACAGATACGCAGTATTTT.

This clonotype has only a few counts. The chain joins TRBV29-1 to TRBJ2-7; unclear D gene. The CDR3 has 12 amino acids. V was trimmed by 5 bases and J by 2 bases, leaving 10 bases between them. Germline V CDR1 and CDR2: SQVTM, ANQGSEA. As DNA, the CDR3 is TGCAGCGTTAGGACGCCCCCCTACGAGCAGTACTTC. This sequence encodes CSVRTPPYEQYF.

Only a few counts were recorded for this clonotype. The genes are TRBV18 and TRBJ2-6; D uncertain. The V gene lost 6 bases and the J gene lost 1 base, with 10 bases spanning the gap. Germline CDR1 and CDR2: KGHSH and LQKENI. This CDR3 contains 15 residues. The CDR3 nucleotides read TGTGCCAGCTCGGTGACACTTTCTGGGGCCAACGTCCTGACTTTC. Translated, it gives CASSVTLSGANVLTF.

This clonotype was seen more than once but under ten times. The rearrangement uses TRBV20-1 and TRBJ2-1, with D possibly TRBD2 on 5 matching bases. There are 20 residues in the CDR3. Between the trimmed V and J ends, which lost 1 base and 0 bases, there was a span of 25 bases. Germline lookup yields CDR1 DFQATT and CDR2 SNEGSKA (reference sequence). CDR3 loop: CSARVLARVSLKSSYNEQFF. The CDR3 bases are TGCAGTGCTAGAGTTTTGGCGCGGGTCTCCCTCAAGAGCTCCTACAATGAGCAGTTCTTC.

In this sample, this clonotype turned up many times. The chain uses TRBV12-3 or TRBV12-4 and TRBJ1-4; 9 nucleotides line up with TRBD1. V shed 5 bases, J shed 7 bases, and the junction held 5 bases outside the gene matches. The length of the CDR3 is 14 residues. In DNA, the CDR3 is TGTGCCAGCAGTCACCGGGACAGGGCTGAAAAACTGTTTTTT. This encodes CASSHRDRAEKLFF.

This clonotype was detected many times. This chain uses TRBV10-3 with TRBJ2-1; 9 bases map to TRBD2. J gave up 4 bases and V 6 bases, and 7 bases lay outside the gene matches. The length of the CDR3 is 15 residues. Germline V gives CDR1 ENHRY, CDR2 SYGVKD. The CDR3 region is CAIRLASGEYNEQFF. DNA for the CDR3: TGTGCCATCAGATTAGCTAGCGGGGAGTACAATGAGCAGTTCTTC.

The rearrangement links TRBV20-1 to TRBJ2-7; D may be TRBD1 (5 bases). Germline loops: CDR1 DFQATT, CDR2 SNEGSKA (reference sequence). The V gene lost 6 bases and the J gene lost 1 base, with 13 bases spanning the gap. CDR3 length: 13 amino acids. CDR3 in amino acids: CSARAQFSYEQYF. DNA for the CDR3: TGCAGTGCCAGGGCCCAATTTTCCTACGAGCAGTACTTC.

The chain carries TRBV5-1 and TRBJ2-3; 7 positions match TRBD1. CDR1 is SGHRS, CDR2 YFSETQ, per germline. CDR3 length: 14 residues. V was pared by 7 bases and J by 1 base, with 6 bases of the junction left unmatched. For the CDR3, the DNA is TGCGCCAGCCAGGGGGACACCCGCACAGATACGCAGTATTTT. Amino acids: CASQGDTRTDTQYF.

In its sample, this clonotype was seen a few times. A much larger clone differs from this one at a single base, so this may be a read error. The CDR3 bases are TGCGCCGGCAGCAACGGACTAGCGGGAGTAATCAACGAGCAGTACTTC. Protein sequence: CAGSNGLAGVINEQYF. The chain carries TRBV5-1 and TRBJ2-4, with 13 bases matching TRBD2. The J call may be incorrect, as the DNA end agrees better with TRBJ2-7. Germline CDR1 reads SGHRS; CDR2 reads YFSETQ. The CDR3 runs 16 residues.

The V call is TRBV10-3, the J call TRBJ2-2, with D possibly matching TRBD1 (6 bases). Germline CDR1 reads ENHRY; CDR2 reads SYGVKD. The CDR3 runs to 15 residues. V was trimmed by 3 bases and J by 4 bases, leaving 12 bases between them. The CDR3 protein is CAISERQEPTGELFF. CDR3 sequence (DNA): TGTGCCATCAGTGAAAGACAGGAGCCCACCGGGGAGCTGTTTTTT.

This sequence joins TRBV12-3 or TRBV12-4 and TRBJ1-2; 10 nucleotides match TRBD1. This CDR3 is 14 amino acids long. V gave up 4 bases and J gave up 4 bases; unmatched junction bases: 3. CDR3 sequence: CASSWGTGAYGYTF. CDR3 nucleotide sequence: TGTGCCAGCAGTTGGGGGACAGGGGCCTATGGCTACACCTTC.

This clonotype was seen many times. The chain combines TRBV4-1 with TRBJ2-5, with 10 nucleotides matching TRBD1. Germline-derived CDR1 and CDR2 are MGHRA and YSYEKL. The V gene end was trimmed by 1 base and the J gene end by 8 bases; junction bases not matched to a gene: 4. CDR3 length equals 14 residues. The CDR3 loop reads CASSQGTGGSTQYF. In nucleotides, the CDR3 is TGCGCCAGCAGCCAAGGGACAGGGGGGAGCACCCAGTACTTC.

This rearrangement joins TRBV12-3 or TRBV12-4 to TRBJ2-1; 9 bases line up with TRBD2. V trimming: 5 bases; J trimming: 12 bases; junction bases outside the gene matches: 14. The CDR3 runs to 15 residues. The CDR3 DNA follows: TGTGCCAGCAGTCGACTAGCGGTCCTTTCCCCGGTGCAGTTCTTC. Its translation is CASSRLAVLSPVQFF.

The chain has TRBV27 and TRBJ2-5, with TRBD1 as a possible D gene (6 bases). With 5 bases removed from V and 11 bases from J, the gap between germline ends came to 21 bases. Germline V gives CDR1 MNHEY, CDR2 SMNVEV (reference sequence). This CDR3 region has 14 residues. This CDR3 is CASSRKQGFNEQYF. CDR3 bases: TGTGCCAGCAGTAGAAAACAGGGTTTCAATGAGCAGTACTTC.

For this clonotype: This sequence may be a read error, since a much larger clone differs from it by one base. The chain is built from TRBV20-1 and TRBJ2-1, with a tentative D call TRBD1 (5 bases). Germline CDR1 and CDR2: DFQATT and SNEGSKA (reference sequence). This CDR3 is 13 amino acids long. V shed 6 bases and J shed 12 bases, with 21 bases lying between them. The CDR3 DNA reads TGCAGTGCCTCTACGACCGGACATACAGGGCAGTTCTTC. Translating gives CSASTTGHTGQFF.

The sample holds a few counts of this clonotype. J is TRBJ1-5 and V is TRBV20-1, with 7 bases fitting TRBD1. From germline, CDR1 is DFQATT and CDR2 SNEGSKA (reference sequence). J gave up 5 bases and V 5 bases, and 9 bases lay outside the gene matches. The CDR3 spans 14 residues. In nucleotides, the CDR3 is TGCAGTGCTGTAGACAGGGACCCGGATCAGCCCCAGCATTTT. Translated, it gives CSAVDRDPDQPQHF.

The chain is built from TRBV6-1 and TRBJ2-7, with 11 nucleotides matching TRBD1. TRBJ2-5 explains the end of the DNA better; the J call may be wrong. This CDR3 has 14 residues. The germline V gene has CDR1 MNHNS and CDR2 SASEGT. The CDR3: CASRDRGLVETQYF. The CDR3 nucleotides read TGTGCCAGCAGGGACAGGGGGCTTGTGGAGACCCAGTACTTC.

The chain is built from TRBV7-9 and TRBJ2-7; the match to TRBD2 covers 8 bases. Germline trimming cut 5 bases from V and 3 bases from J; bases unmatched to any gene: 12. There are 16 residues in the CDR3. The germline V gene encodes CDR1 SEHNR and CDR2 FQNEAQ (reference sequence). Here the CDR3 reads CASSPREGLEIYEQYF. The CDR3 bases are TGTGCCAGCAGCCCCCGTGAGGGACTAGAGATCTACGAGCAGTACTTC. Drawing the rest from reference TRBV7-9 and TRBJ2-7, the complete variable domain is DTGVSQNPRHKITKRGQNVTFRCDPISEHNRLYWYRQTLGQGPEFLTYFQNEAQLEKSRLLSDRFSAERPKGSFSTLEIQRTEQGDSAMYLCASSPREGLEIYEQYFGPGTRLTVT.

Concerning this clonotype: A read error is possible here, since a much larger clone lies one base away. The chain links TRBV29-1 to TRBJ2-7; no reliable D call. Trimming stripped 6 bases from V and 5 bases from J, with 11 bases between. Looked up from germline, CDR1 is SQVTM and CDR2 is ANQGSEA. The CDR3 runs 11 residues. The CDR3 DNA sequence: TGCAGCGTCCAGGACGGGCACGAGCAGTACTTC. This sequence encodes CSVQDGHEQYF.

The sample holds a few counts of this clonotype. V usage is TRBV12-3 or TRBV12-4 and J usage is TRBJ1-4; a weak D match, TRBD1 (5 bases). Trimming took 1 base from V and 13 from J, leaving 16 bases between them. This CDR3 region has 14 residues. CDR3 loop: CASSLVTGGGRLFF. The CDR3 nucleotides are TGTGCCAGCAGTTTAGTGACCGGGGGAGGAAGACTGTTTTTT.

This clonotype has at least ten counts. This CDR3 is CASSFVSGETQYF. CDR3 bases: TGTGCCAGCAGCTTCGTATCCGGAGAGACCCAGTACTTC. The J gene is TRBJ2-5, the V gene TRBV5-6; no clear D gene. Deletions cut 2 bases from V and 4 bases from J, with 9 bases between. The germline CDR1 and CDR2 sequences are SGHDT and YYEEEE. The CDR3 loop spans 13 amino acids. The full variable domain, in which reference TRBV5-6 and TRBJ2-5 provide the parts outside the CDR3, is DAGVTQSPTHLIKTRGQQVTLRCSPKSGHDTVSWYQQALGQGPQFIFQYYEEEERQRGNFPDRFSGHQFPNYSSELNVNALLLGDSALYLCASSFVSGETQYFGPGTRLLVL.

Turning to this clonotype: This may arise from a read error, as a much more abundant clone is one base away. This sequence joins TRBV27 and TRBJ2-5, with 7 nucleotides matching TRBD1. The J call is doubtful: the DNA matches TRBJ2-7 better. The CDR3 loop spans 14 amino acids. Germline V gives CDR1 MNHEY, CDR2 SMNVEV (reference sequence). The CDR3 loop is CASSLKGGSYEQYF. CDR3 DNA: TGTGCCAGCAGTTTGAAAGGGGGCAGCTACGAGCAGTACTTC.

Concerning this clonotype itself: This may come from a read error, since a much larger clone is one base off. The chain recombines TRBV15 with TRBJ2-7; possible D gene TRBD1, 6 bases. This CDR3 comprises 14 residues. Germline V CDR1 and CDR2: LNHNV, YYDKDF (reference sequence). DNA for the CDR3: TGTACCACCAGCAGAGTGACAGGCGCCTACGAGCAGTACTTC. Translation: CTTSRVTGAYEQYF.

J is TRBJ1-5 and V is TRBV12-3 or TRBV12-4; D is unclear. Trimming cost V 3 bases and J 9 bases, with 12 bases left between them. The CDR3 has 13 amino acids. The CDR3 coding sequence is TGTGCCAGCAGTTTGGAGCGCCGGGGGCCCCAGCATTTT. It encodes CASSLERRGPQHF.

This clonotype appeared many times. The chain couples TRBV10-3 to TRBJ1-2, with 7 bases matching TRBD1. Germline V gives CDR1 ENHRY, CDR2 SYGVKD. V lost 8 bases and J lost 3; bases outside the gene matches: 6. The CDR3 extends over 13 amino acids. In DNA form, the CDR3 reads TGTGCCATCTCGACCGGGACAGACTATGGCTACACCTTC. This codes for CAISTGTDYGYTF.

The table lists this clonotype with many counts. The V call is TRBV12-3 or TRBV12-4, the J call TRBJ2-7, with D perhaps matching TRBD1 (6 bases). The CDR3 extends over 16 amino acids. Trimming shortened V by 0 bases and J by 5 bases, and 17 bases separated the two germline ends. The CDR3 coding sequence is TGTGCCAGCAGTTTAGCGCTCGGGACACCCGTGAACGAGCAGTACTTC. It translates to CASSLALGTPVNEQYF.

A word on this clonotype: Its ends do not fully match the called genes, so a read error is possible. The chain combines TRBV7-9 with TRBJ1-4; the match to TRBD1 covers 7 bases. CDR3 length equals 15 residues. CDR1 is SEHNR, CDR2 FQNEAQ, per germline (reference sequence). Here the CDR3 reads CASSPRTGTIEKLFF. In nucleotides, the CDR3 is TGTGCCAGCAGCCCACGGACAGGAACTATTGAAAAACTGTTTTTT. The full variable domain, with the rest looked up from reference TRBV7-9 and TRBJ1-4, is DTGVSQNPRHKITKRGQNVTFRCDPISEHNRLYWYRQTLGQGPEFLTYFQNEAQLEKSRLLSDRFSAERPKGSFSTLEIQRTEQGDSAMYLCASSPRTGTIEKLFFGSGTQLSVL.